This TCR beta chain was identified during a study of T cells in Graves' hyperthyroidism and ophthalmopathy. This CDR3 is 17 amino acids long. V lost 5 bases to trimming and J lost 0 bases, with 17 bases between them. Germline V CDR1 and CDR2: LNHDA, SQIVND (reference sequence). Amplified regions were TCR beta CDR3 sequences from RNA transcripts. First-round RT-PCR targeting the TCR CDR3 was performed with the HTBI primer set. TCRdb re-analysed the multiplex PCR reads in MiXCR, keeping a single row per CDR3 protein. The data contain a few hundred thousand distinct CDR3 sequences, approximately 14% of them singletons. Among the patients, aged 18 to 65, hyperthyroidism was newly diagnosed and had lasted under 2 months.

Sequencing was done on a sample of blood. The V and J genes are TRBV19 and TRBJ1-3; no clear D gene. The source is a woman aged 45-60 years with Graves' hyperthyroidism that later progressed to Graves' ophthalmopathy. The CDR3 loop is CASSSSGLSLSGNTIYF. The CDR3 DNA is TGTGCCAGTAGTTCCTCGGGCCTCTCCCTCTCTGGAAACACCATATATTTT.